This T cell receptor (beta chain) comes out of a study of blood T cell repertoires in COVID-19. In the study overall: Acute-phase and convalescent COVID-19 samples originated in the United States, Italy and Spain. T cells, B-cell-depleted T cells, or PBMCs supplied cDNA or gDNA.

The germline V gene has CDR1 MRHNA and CDR2 SNTAGT. The CDR3 spans 16 residues. Germline trimming cut 6 bases from V and 6 bases from J; bases unmatched to any gene: 8. Original methodology: Nucleated cell counts were estimated from reference gene primer amplification. TCRdb's table, derived via immunoSEQ multiplex PCR, lists solely in-frame clones and lacks some. V, J and clone size reflect that table, while D and trimming were determined from the DNA. The sample consists of around 130,000 clones, about 74% of them appearing once. The sample comprised peripheral blood. The receptor comes from a human donor in a cohort sampled during active COVID-19. This sequence joins TRBV6-4 and TRBJ2-1, with 13 bases aligning to TRBD2. The CDR3 coding sequence is TGTGCCAGCAGACCCATACTAGCGGGGGGGCCCAATGAGCAGTTCTTC. Translated: CASRPILAGGPNEQFF.